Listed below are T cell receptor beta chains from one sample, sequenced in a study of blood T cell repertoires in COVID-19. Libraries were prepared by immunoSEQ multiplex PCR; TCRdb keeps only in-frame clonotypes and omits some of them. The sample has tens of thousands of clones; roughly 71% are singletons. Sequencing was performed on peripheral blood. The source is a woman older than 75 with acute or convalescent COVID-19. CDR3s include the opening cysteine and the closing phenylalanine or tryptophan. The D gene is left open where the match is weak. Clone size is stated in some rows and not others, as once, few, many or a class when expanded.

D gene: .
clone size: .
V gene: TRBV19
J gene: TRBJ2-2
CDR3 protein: CASTKSIGGLSKVGELFF
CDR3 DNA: TGTGCCAGTACCAAGAGTATAGGCGGACTGTCGAAAGTCGGGGAGCTGTTTTTT

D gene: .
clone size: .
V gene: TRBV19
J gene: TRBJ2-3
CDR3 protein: CASSIRASTDTQYF
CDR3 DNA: TGTGCCAGTAGTATCAGGGCTAGCACAGATACGCAGTATTTT

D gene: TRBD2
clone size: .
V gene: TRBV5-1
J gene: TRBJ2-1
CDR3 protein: CASSLASPRLAGRRNEQFF
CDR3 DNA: TGCGCCAGCAGCTTGGCCTCCCCGCGACTAGCGGGGAGGAGGAATGAGCAGTTCTTC

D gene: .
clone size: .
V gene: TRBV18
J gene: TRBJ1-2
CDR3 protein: CASSPPVQQVLGGYTF
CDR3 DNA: TGTGCCAGCTCACCACCGGTTCAACAGGTATTGGGAGGCTACACCTTC

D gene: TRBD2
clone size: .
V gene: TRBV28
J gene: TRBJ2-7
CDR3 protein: CASSFALAGLSYEQYF
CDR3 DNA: TGTGCCAGCAGTTTTGCTCTAGCGGGTCTCTCCTACGAGCAGTACTTC

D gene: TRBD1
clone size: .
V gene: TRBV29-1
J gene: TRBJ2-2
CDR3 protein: CSVVRVRGGELFF
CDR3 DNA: TGCAGCGTTGTAAGGGTCAGGGGGGGGGAGCTGTTTTTT

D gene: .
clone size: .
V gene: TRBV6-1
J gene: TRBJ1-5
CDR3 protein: CASSEAYSNQPQHF
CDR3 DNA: TGTGCCAGCAGTGAAGCATATAGCAATCAGCCCCAGCATTTT

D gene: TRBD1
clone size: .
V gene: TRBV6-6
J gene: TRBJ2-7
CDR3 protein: CASSRDRGLYEQYF
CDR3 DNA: TGTGCCAGCAGCCGGGACAGGGGCCTCTACGAGCAGTACTTC

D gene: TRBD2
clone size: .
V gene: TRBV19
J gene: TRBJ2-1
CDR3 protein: CASSPRLAWNEQFF
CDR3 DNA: TGTGCCAGTAGTCCCAGACTAGCGTGGAATGAGCAGTTCTTC

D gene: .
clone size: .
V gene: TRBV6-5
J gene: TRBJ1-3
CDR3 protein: CASSYAGDSGNTIYF
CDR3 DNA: TGTGCCAGCAGTTACGCGGGGGACTCTGGAAACACCATATATTTT

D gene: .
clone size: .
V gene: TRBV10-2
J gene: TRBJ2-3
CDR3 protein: CASSDLGEPGRLGTQYF
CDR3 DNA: TGCGCCAGCAGTGATCTCGGGGAACCAGGGAGGTTAGGTACGCAGTATTTT

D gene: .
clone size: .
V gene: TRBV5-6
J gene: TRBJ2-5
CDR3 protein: CASSPRVGQETQYF
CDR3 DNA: TGTGCCAGCAGTCCGAGGGTAGGGCAAGAGACCCAGTACTTC

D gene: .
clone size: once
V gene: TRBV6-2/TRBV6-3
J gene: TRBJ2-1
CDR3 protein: CASSLGGIYNEQFF
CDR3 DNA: TGTGCCAGCAGCCTGGGGGGTATCTACAATGAGCAGTTCTTC

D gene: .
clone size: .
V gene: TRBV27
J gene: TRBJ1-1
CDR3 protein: CASAAAKGTAKAFF
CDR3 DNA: TGTGCCAGCGCAGCGGCCAAGGGAACCGCTAAAGCTTTCTTT

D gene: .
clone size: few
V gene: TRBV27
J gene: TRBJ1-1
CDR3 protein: CASSLSWGSNTEAFF
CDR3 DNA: TGTGCCAGCAGTTTATCGTGGGGCTCCAACACTGAAGCTTTCTTT

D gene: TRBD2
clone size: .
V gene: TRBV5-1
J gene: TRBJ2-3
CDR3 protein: CASKRGYTDTQYF
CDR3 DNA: TGCGCCAGCAAGCGGGGGTACACAGATACGCAGTATTTT

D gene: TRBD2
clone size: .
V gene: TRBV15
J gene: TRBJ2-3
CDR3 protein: CATSRWTSVTDTQYF
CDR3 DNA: TGTGCCACCAGCAGGTGGACTAGCGTCACAGATACGCAGTATTTT

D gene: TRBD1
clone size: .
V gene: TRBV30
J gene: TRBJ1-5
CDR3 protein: CAWSTGQENQPQHF
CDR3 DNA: TGTGCCTGGAGTACGGGACAGGAAAATCAGCCCCAGCATTTT

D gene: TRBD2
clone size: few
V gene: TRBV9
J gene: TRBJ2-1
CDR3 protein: CASSVPKPGTSGGEQFF
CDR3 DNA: TGTGCCAGCAGCGTACCCAAACCCGGGACTAGCGGGGGGGAGCAGTTCTTC

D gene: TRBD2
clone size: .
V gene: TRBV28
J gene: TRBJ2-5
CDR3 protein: CASSSSGSIRETQYF
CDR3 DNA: TGTGCCAGCAGTTCAAGCGGGAGTATTAGGGAGACCCAGTACTTC

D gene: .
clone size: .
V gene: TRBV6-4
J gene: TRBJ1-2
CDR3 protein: CASSQNQGSNYGYTF
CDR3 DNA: TGTGCCAGCAGTCAAAATCAGGGGTCTAACTATGGCTACACCTTC

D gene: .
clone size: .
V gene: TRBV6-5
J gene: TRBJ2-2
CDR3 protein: CASSPRFTGTGELFF
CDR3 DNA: TGTGCCAGCAGCCCCAGGTTTACAGGGACCGGGGAGCTGTTTTTT

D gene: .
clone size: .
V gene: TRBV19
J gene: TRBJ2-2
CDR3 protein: CASQSRGTGELFF
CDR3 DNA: TGTGCCAGCCAGTCCAGGGGTACCGGGGAGCTGTTTTTT

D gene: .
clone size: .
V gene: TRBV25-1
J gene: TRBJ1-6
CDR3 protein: CASSEYGQGNSPLHF
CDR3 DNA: TGTGCCAGCAGTGAATATGGGCAGGGCAATTCACCCCTCCACTTT

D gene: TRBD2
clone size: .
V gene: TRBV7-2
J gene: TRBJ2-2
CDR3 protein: CASSPRPAGVVGELFF
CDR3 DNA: TGTGCCAGCAGCCCTCGCCCAGCGGGAGTAGTAGGGGAGCTGTTTTTT

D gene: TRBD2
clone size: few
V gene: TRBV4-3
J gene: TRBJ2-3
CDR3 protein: CASSQGLAGGSADTQYF
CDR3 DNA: TGCGCCAGCAGCCAAGGACTAGCGGGAGGATCCGCAGATACGCAGTATTTT

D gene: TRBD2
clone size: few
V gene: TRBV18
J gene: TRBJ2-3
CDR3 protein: CASSPLVTSGRTGTDTQYF
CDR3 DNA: TGTGCCAGCTCACCACTGGTGACTAGCGGGAGGACAGGCACAGATACGCAGTATTTT

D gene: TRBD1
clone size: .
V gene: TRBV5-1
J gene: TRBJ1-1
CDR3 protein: CASSFGTANTEAFF
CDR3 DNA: TGCGCCAGCAGCTTCGGGACAGCGAACACTGAAGCTTTCTTT

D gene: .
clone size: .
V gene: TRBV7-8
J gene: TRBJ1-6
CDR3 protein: CAGGAMHNSPLHF
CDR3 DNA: TGTGCGGGGGGGGCCATGCATAATTCACCCCTCCACTTT

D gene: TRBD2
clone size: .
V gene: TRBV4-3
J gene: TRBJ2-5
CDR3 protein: CASSRRLAGGPNQETQYF
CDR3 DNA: TGCGCCAGCAGCCGACGACTAGCGGGAGGACCGAACCAAGAGACCCAGTACTTC

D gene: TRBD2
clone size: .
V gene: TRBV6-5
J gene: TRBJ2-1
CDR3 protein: CASSGLAGGGDEQFF
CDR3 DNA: TGTGCCAGCAGCGGACTAGCGGGAGGTGGCGATGAGCAGTTCTTC

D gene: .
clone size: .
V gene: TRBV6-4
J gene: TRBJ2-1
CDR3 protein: CASSDSYRDNEQFF
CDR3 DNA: TGTGCCAGCAGTGACTCGTACCGGGACAATGAGCAGTTCTTC

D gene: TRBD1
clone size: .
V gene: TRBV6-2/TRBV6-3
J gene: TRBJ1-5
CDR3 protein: CASSYPTGFTTPQHF
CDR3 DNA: TGTGCCAGCAGTTACCCGACAGGGTTTACGACGCCCCAGCATTTT

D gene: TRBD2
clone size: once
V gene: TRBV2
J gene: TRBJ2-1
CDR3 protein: CASTTSGVGNEQFF
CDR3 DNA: TGTGCCAGCACAACTAGCGGAGTTGGTAATGAGCAGTTCTTC

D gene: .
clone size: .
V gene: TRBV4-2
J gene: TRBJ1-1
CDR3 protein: CASSQVVRANTEAFF
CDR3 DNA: TGTGCCAGCAGCCAAGTTGTCAGGGCGAACACTGAAGCTTTCTTT

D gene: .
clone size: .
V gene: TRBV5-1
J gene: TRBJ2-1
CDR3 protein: CASSGQGGYNEQFF
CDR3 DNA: TGCGCCAGCAGTGGGCAGGGGGGCTACAATGAGCAGTTCTTC

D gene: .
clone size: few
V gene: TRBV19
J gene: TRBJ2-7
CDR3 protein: CASKDRKSSYEQYF
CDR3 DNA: TGTGCCAGTAAGGACAGAAAATCCTCCTACGAGCAGTACTTC

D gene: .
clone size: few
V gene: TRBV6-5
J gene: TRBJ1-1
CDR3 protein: CASRAVLGNTEAFF
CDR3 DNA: TGTGCCAGCAGAGCGGTCCTGGGGAACACTGAAGCTTTCTTT

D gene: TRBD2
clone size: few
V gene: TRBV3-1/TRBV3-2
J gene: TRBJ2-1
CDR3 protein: CASSPPGLAALPYNEQFF
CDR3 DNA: TGTGCCAGCAGCCCGCCGGGACTAGCGGCCCTACCCTACAATGAGCAGTTCTTC

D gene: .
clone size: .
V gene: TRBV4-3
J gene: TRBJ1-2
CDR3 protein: CASSQGTGPDYGYTF
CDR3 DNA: TGCGCCAGCAGCCAAGGGACTGGGCCAGACTATGGCTACACCTTC

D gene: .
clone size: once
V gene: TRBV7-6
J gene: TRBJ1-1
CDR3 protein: CASSSLTEAFF
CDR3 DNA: TGTGCCAGCAGCTCCTTGACTGAAGCTTTCTTT

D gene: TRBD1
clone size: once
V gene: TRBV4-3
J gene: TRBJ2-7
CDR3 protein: CASSQDPRQGFYEQYF
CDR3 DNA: TGCGCCAGCAGCCAAGATCCTCGACAGGGTTTTTACGAGCAGTACTTC

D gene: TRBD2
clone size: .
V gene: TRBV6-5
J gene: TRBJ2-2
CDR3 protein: CASHEREGPGELFF
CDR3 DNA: TGTGCCAGCCATGAGCGGGAGGGCCCCGGGGAGCTGTTTTTT

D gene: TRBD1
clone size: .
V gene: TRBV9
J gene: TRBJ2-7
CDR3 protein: CASSGTGLYEQYF
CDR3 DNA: TGTGCCAGCAGCGGGACAGGGCTCTACGAGCAGTACTTC

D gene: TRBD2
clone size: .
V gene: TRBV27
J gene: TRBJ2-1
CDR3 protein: CASSFPKGLAGGNEQFF
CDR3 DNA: TGTGCCAGCAGTTTCCCGAAGGGACTAGCGGGAGGAAATGAGCAGTTCTTC

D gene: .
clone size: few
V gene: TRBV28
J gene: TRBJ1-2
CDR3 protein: CASSLAGTGYTF
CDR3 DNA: TGTGCCAGCAGTTTAGCAGGTACTGGCTACACCTTC

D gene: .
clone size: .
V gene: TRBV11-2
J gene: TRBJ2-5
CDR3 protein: CASSSLIFQETQYF
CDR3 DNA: TGTGCCAGCAGCTCCCTTATTTTCCAAGAGACCCAGTACTTC

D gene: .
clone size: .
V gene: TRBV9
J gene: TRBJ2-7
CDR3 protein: CASSVDYSYEQYF
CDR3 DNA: TGTGCCAGCAGCGTAGACTACTCCTACGAGCAGTACTTC

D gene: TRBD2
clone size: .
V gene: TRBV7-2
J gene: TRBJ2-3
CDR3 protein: CASSYGLAGGTDTQYF
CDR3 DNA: TGTGCCAGCAGCTACGGACTAGCGGGAGGTACAGATACGCAGTATTTT

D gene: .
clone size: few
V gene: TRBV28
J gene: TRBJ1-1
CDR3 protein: CATERRALMNTEAFF
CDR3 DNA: TGTGCCACTGAACGCAGGGCCCTTATGAACACTGAAGCTTTCTTT

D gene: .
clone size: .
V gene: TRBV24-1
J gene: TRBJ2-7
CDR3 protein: CATSEQGLPYEQYF
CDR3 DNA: TGTGCCACCAGTGAGCAGGGACTCCCCTACGAGCAGTACTTC